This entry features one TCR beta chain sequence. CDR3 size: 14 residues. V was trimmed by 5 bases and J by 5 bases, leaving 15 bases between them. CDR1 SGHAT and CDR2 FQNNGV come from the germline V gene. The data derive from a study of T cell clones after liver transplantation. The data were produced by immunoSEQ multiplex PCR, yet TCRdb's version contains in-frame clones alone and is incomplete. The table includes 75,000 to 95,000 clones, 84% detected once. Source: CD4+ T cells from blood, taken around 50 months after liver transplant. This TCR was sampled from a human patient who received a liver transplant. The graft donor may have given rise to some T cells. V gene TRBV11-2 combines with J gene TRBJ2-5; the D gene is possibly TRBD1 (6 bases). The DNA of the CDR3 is TGTGCCAGCAGCACCCAGGGGTTGGGCGAGACCCAGTACTTC. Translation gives CASSTQGLGETQYF.